The clone carrying this T cell receptor beta chain was recorded once. In the source study's methods: Amplification with reference gene primers provided the estimates of nucleated cell counts. Data came from immunoSEQ multiplex PCR; TCRdb stores just in-frame clones and leaves some out. V and J calls and clone size are copied from that table; D and trimming were computed from the DNA. The table lists some 170,000 clones, around four fifths of them singletons. These data originate in a study of blood T cell repertoires in COVID-19. The overall study: Samples taken during acute and convalescent COVID-19 were collected in the United States, Italy and Spain. In each case, the material was cDNA or gDNA derived from T cells, B-cell-depleted T cells, or PBMCs.

Per the germline V gene, CDR1 is LGHNA and CDR2 is YSLEER. Deletions cut 0 bases from V and 1 base from J, with 11 bases between. The length of the CDR3 is 16 residues. Sequencing used peripheral blood. The clonotype was recovered from a woman older than 75 with active or convalescent COVID-19. The V and J genes are TRBV4-3 and TRBJ2-3, with TRBD1 as a possible D gene (6 bases). The CDR3 coding sequence is TGCGCCAGCAGCCAAGAAGGGGGAGTAGGCACAGATACGCAGTATTTT. This codes for CASSQEGGVGTDTQYF.